The 22 T cell receptor beta chains given below trace back to one sample, sequenced in a study of vaccination effects on CD4 cells after COVID-19. These receptors' antigens are unknown. Investigators separated out CD4+ T cells once 9 to 11 days of culture had passed. Participants completed two doses of the BNT162b2 or mRNA-1273 vaccine. Profiled with immunoSEQ multiplex PCR; TCRdb holds only in-frame clones, not every one. The sample records 45,000 to 55,000 clones, roughly three quarters being singletons. Specimen: CD4+ T cells from PBMCs cultured without peptide, collected after COVID-19 vaccination. Every receptor here comes from a human donor who received a COVID-19 vaccine.

The chain combines TRBV6-1 with TRBJ2-7; D might be TRBD2 (6 bases). In germline, CDR1 is MNHNS, CDR2 SASEGT. The CDR3 covers 17 residues. Trimming removed 1 base at V and 2 bases at J, with 18 bases between. The CDR3 sequence is CASSEDPGGSPPYEQYF. The CDR3 nucleotides are TGTGCCAGCAGTGAAGATCCCGGAGGGAGCCCACCCTACGAGCAGTACTTC.

V and J are TRBV5-1 and TRBJ1-1; D may be TRBD1 (6 bases). There are 14 residues in the CDR3. V dropped 4 bases and J dropped 1 base, with 11 bases sitting between them. CDR1 is SGHRS and CDR2 is YFSETQ in the germline V gene. Here the CDR3 reads CASSGGGANTEAFF. In nucleotides, the CDR3 is TGCGCCAGCAGCGGGGGGGGCGCGAACACTGAAGCTTTCTTT.

J is TRBJ1-2 and V is TRBV19, with D unresolved. Trimming left V 6 bases short and J 1 base short, with 9 bases between. The CDR3 is 13 residues long. Germline V gene sequence: CDR1 LNHDA, CDR2 SQIVND (reference sequence). CDR3 in DNA: TGTGCCAGTAGCAAGACACGTAACTATGGCTACACCTTC. Translated, it gives CASSKTRNYGYTF.

This rearrangement joins TRBV5-1 to TRBJ1-1; weak D call: TRBD1 (6 bases). Germline V gene sequence: CDR1 SGHRS, CDR2 YFSETQ. The CDR3 runs 15 residues. The V and J ends lost 4 bases and 5 bases respectively, with 18 bases between them. This CDR3 reads CASSVSGDPGTEAFF. CDR3 DNA sequence: TGCGCCAGCAGCGTCTCAGGGGACCCCGGGACTGAAGCTTTCTTT.

The CDR3 sequence: CASRLQGWAEAFF. CDR3 nucleotides: TGTGCCAGCAGACTACAGGGGTGGGCTGAAGCTTTCTTT. The gene calls are TRBV12-3 or TRBV12-4 and TRBJ1-1, with 7 bases matching TRBD1. CDR3 length equals 13 residues. J was trimmed by 6 bases and V by 6 bases; bases with no gene match: 7.

V is TRBV25-1 and J is TRBJ2-6; D is possibly TRBD1 (5 bases). CDR1 MGHDK and CDR2 SYGVNS come from the germline V gene. V lost 8 bases and J lost 1, with 12 bases in between. The CDR3 has 15 amino acids. CDR3 DNA sequence: TGTGCCAGCCTATCCTCAGGGTCTGGGGCCAACGTCCTGACTTTC. Amino acids: CASLSSGSGANVLTF.

The chain couples TRBV24-1 to TRBJ1-2; tentatively, D is TRBD1 (5 bases). There are 12 residues in the CDR3. Germline V lookup: CDR1 KGHDR, CDR2 SFDVKD. Trimming stripped 4 bases from V and 7 bases from J, with 9 bases between. DNA for the CDR3: TGTGCCACCAGTGAGTCCAGGGTTGGCTACACCTTC. It yields the protein CATSESRVGYTF.

J is TRBJ2-7 and V is TRBV15, with 13 nucleotides matching TRBD2. J lost 6 bases, V lost 2 bases, and 10 bases had no gene match. The CDR3 contains 17 residues. CDR1 is LNHNV, CDR2 YYDKDF, per germline (reference sequence). The CDR3 DNA reads TGTGCCACCAGCAGAAGACTAGCGGGGGGACGTCGTGGCGAGCAGTACTTC. It yields the protein CATSRRLAGGRRGEQYF.

This sequence joins TRBV10-3 and TRBJ1-2, with 7 positions matching TRBD1. Trimming took 6 bases from V and 8 from J; bases not matched to a gene: 6. The germline gives CDR1 ENHRY, CDR2 SYGVKD. The CDR3 consists of 12 residues. The CDR3 sequence: CAISPQGKGYTF. DNA of the CDR3: TGTGCCATCAGCCCACAGGGGAAGGGCTACACCTTC.

V is TRBV3-1 (or the pseudogene TRBV3-2) and J is TRBJ2-3; 7 positions agree with TRBD2. The trim removed 2 bases at V and 3 bases at J, leaving 8 bases unmatched. The CDR3 loop spans 16 amino acids. The V gene's germline CDR1 is LGHDT and CDR2 YNNKEL (reference sequence). This chain's CDR3 is CASSQSRIGGTDTQYF. In DNA, the CDR3 is TGTGCCAGCAGCCAATCTAGGATCGGGGGGACAGATACGCAGTATTTT.

The table lists this clone with a few counts. The rearrangement joins TRBV3-1 (or the pseudogene TRBV3-2) to TRBJ2-2; 8 nucleotides match TRBD2. CDR1 is LGHDT, CDR2 YNNKEL, per germline (reference sequence). J lost 2 bases, V lost 0 bases, and 5 bases had no gene match. The CDR3 runs 17 residues. The CDR3 is CASSQEFAGGNTGELFF. The DNA for the CDR3 is TGTGCCAGCAGCCAAGAGTTTGCGGGGGGTAACACCGGGGAGCTGTTTTTT.

This clone turned up a few times. The chain joins TRBV3-1 (or the pseudogene TRBV3-2) to TRBJ2-7, with 8 bases matching TRBD1. The CDR3 length is 14 residues. V was pared by 2 bases and J by 3 bases, with 3 bases of the junction left unmatched. The V gene's germline CDR1 is LGHDT and CDR2 YNNKEL (reference sequence). CDR3 sequence reads: CASSQPGQVYEQYF. CDR3 coding DNA: TGTGCCAGCAGCCAACCGGGACAGGTCTACGAGCAGTACTTC.

This chain connects TRBV9 to TRBJ2-3; D is perhaps TRBD2 (5 bases). This CDR3 is 15 amino acids long. Germline loops: CDR1 SGDLS, CDR2 YYNGEE. The V gene lost 0 bases and the J gene lost 2 bases, with 10 bases spanning the gap. The CDR3 DNA reads TGTGCCAGCAGCGTAGGAGGACTTAACACAGATACGCAGTATTTT. Residues: CASSVGGLNTDTQYF.

The CDR3 sequence is CASRSVQWAFF. In DNA form, the CDR3 reads TGTGCCAGCAGGTCAGTCCAGTGGGCTTTCTTT. The V and J genes are TRBV28 and TRBJ1-1; D ambiguous. Germline V gene data show CDR1 as MDHEN and CDR2 as SYDVKM. This CDR3 comprises 11 residues. Trimming took 6 bases from V and 11 from J, leaving 13 bases between them.

V and J are TRBV12-3 or TRBV12-4 and TRBJ2-7; the D gene is possibly TRBD2 (7 bases). Trimming took 5 bases from V and 6 from J, leaving 11 bases between them. This CDR3 is built from 12 residues. Written as DNA, the CDR3 is TGTGCCAGCAGTGGGGGCGGGAGCGAGCAGTACTTC. Protein sequence: CASSGGGSEQYF.

The chain links TRBV4-1 to TRBJ2-1; 7 nucleotides agree with TRBD1. The ends lost 2 bases at V and 7 bases at J; junction bases unmatched: 8. Germline CDR1 MGHRA, CDR2 YSYEKL. The length of the CDR3 is 15 residues. DNA of the CDR3: TGCGCCAGCAGCCAACTGGATGCAGGGGGTAATGAGCAGTTCTTC. Residues: CASSQLDAGGNEQFF.

This clone occurred a few times. This chain links TRBV3-1 (or the pseudogene TRBV3-2) with TRBJ2-4; D is unclear. V gave up 6 bases and J gave up 0 bases, with 6 bases separating them. CDR3 length: 13 residues. The V gene's germline CDR1 is LGHDT and CDR2 YNNKEL (reference sequence). The CDR3 DNA reads as TGTGCCAGCAGTGACTTAGCCAAAAACATTCAGTACTTC. This translates into CASSDLAKNIQYF.

The gene calls are TRBV5-1 and TRBJ1-2; 9 bases fit TRBD1. Trimming at V came to 5 bases and at J to 5 bases, leaving 13 bases not matched to a gene. This CDR3 has 16 amino acids. CDR1 is SGHRS and CDR2 is YFSETQ in the germline V gene. The DNA of the CDR3 is TGCGCCAGCAGTGAACCGGGACAGGGTCCTTCTTATGGCTACACCTTC. It yields the protein CASSEPGQGPSYGYTF.

The V call is TRBV6-1, the J call TRBJ2-3; 10 bases match TRBD2. Germline assignment: CDR1 MNHNS and CDR2 SASEGT. This CDR3 spans 16 amino acids. Unmatched junction bases numbered 6, after V lost 1 base and J lost 5 bases. The CDR3 loop reads CASSEVLAGGRDTQYF. CDR3 sequence (DNA): TGTGCCAGCAGTGAAGTTTTAGCGGGGGGTCGAGATACGCAGTATTTT.

V and J are TRBV7-9 and TRBJ2-2; 8 nucleotides agree with TRBD1. This CDR3 has 15 residues. With 1 base clipped from V and 3 bases from J, the junction kept 1 base outside the gene matches. Germline CDR1 is SEHNR and CDR2 is FQNEAQ (reference sequence). CDR3 DNA sequence: TGTGCCAGCAGCTTAGGGACAGGGTACACCGGGGAGCTGTTTTTT. Its translation is CASSLGTGYTGELFF. Complete variable domain (other parts from reference TRBV7-9 and TRBJ2-2): DTGVSQNPRHKITKRGQNVTFRCDPISEHNRLYWYRQTLGQGPEFLTYFQNEAQLEKSRLLSDRFSAERPKGSFSTLEIQRTEQGDSAMYLCASSLGTGYTGELFFGEGSRLTVL.

V usage is TRBV5-1 and J usage is TRBJ2-5; perhaps TRBD2 as D (7 bases). The CDR3 has 14 amino acids. The germline V and J ends were trimmed by 3 bases and 1 base, with 10 bases remaining between them. Germline-derived CDR1 and CDR2 are SGHRS and YFSETQ. The CDR3 nucleotides read TGCGCCAGCAGCTCGGGGGGCCCCCAAGAGACCCAGTACTTC. Encoded protein: CASSSGGPQETQYF.

This clone appeared a few times. This rearrangement joins TRBV7-8 to TRBJ2-1; 8 positions match TRBD2. V dropped 1 base and J dropped 5; count of bases not matched to a gene: 13. The CDR3 extends over 18 amino acids. Germline V gene sequence: CDR1 SGHVS, CDR2 FQNEAQ. As DNA, the CDR3 is TGTGCCAGCAGCTTAGTGGGACTAGATCTCGCCGGTAACAATGAGCAGTTCTTC. Encoded protein: CASSLVGLDLAGNNEQFF.